These 2 T cell receptor beta chains originate from one sample sequenced in a study of T cells in Graves' hyperthyroidism and ophthalmopathy (dated by TCRdb to about 2019). The library came from multiplex PCR. The listed sequencing device is Illumina HiSeq 2000. The TCR beta CDR3 regions were amplified from the RNA transcripts. A first-round RT-PCR of the TCR CDR3 used the HTBI primer set with the Qiagen OneStep RT-PCR kit. TCRdb passed the public sequencing reads through fastp at Q25 and MiXCR, retaining productive beta sequences. Entries are consolidated by CDR3 protein sequence, retaining the most common genes and DNA. Across this sample there are some 440,000 distinct CDR3 sequences, with approximately 14% seen only once. Roughly 8% of the sample is taken by the ten largest. The source material was blood. Receptors were obtained from a woman aged 18-29 years with Graves' hyperthyroidism.

This clonotype was detected only a few times. J is TRBJ2-3 and V is TRBV7-2; 9 bases are a match to TRBD2. Trimming removed 9 bases from V and 2 bases from J; junction bases left unmatched: 3. The CDR3 has 13 amino acids. CDR1 SGHTA and CDR2 FQGNSA come from the germline V gene. DNA of the CDR3: TGTGCCAGAGGGACTAGCAACACAGATACGCAGTATTTT. Its protein is CARGTSNTDTQYF.

Note on this clonotype: With a much larger clone just one base away, this may be a read error. The V gene is TRBV12-3 or TRBV12-4, the J gene TRBJ2-2; 9 bases map to TRBD2. Trimming cost V 5 bases and J 12 bases; bases outside gene matches: 4. The CDR3 loop spans 12 amino acids. This chain's CDR3 is CASSPGLAKLFF. CDR3 bases: TGTGCCAGCAGTCCGGGACTAGCTAAGCTGTTTTTT.